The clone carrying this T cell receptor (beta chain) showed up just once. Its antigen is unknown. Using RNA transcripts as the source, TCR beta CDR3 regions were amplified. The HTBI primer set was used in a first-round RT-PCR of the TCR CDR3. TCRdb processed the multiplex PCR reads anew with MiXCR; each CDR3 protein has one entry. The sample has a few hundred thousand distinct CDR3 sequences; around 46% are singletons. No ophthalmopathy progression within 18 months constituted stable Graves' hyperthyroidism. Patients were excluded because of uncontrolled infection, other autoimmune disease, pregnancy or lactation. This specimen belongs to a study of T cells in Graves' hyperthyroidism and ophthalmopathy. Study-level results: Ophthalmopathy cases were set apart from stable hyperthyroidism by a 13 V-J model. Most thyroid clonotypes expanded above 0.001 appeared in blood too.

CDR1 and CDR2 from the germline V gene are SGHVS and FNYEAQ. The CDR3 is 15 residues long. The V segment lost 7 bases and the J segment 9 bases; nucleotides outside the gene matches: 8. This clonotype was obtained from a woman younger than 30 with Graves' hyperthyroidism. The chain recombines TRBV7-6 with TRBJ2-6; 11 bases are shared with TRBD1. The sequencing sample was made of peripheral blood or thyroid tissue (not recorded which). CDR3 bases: TGTGCCAGCACCAAGGGACAGGGGGGCGACAACGTCCTGACTTTC. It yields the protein CASTKGQGGDNVLTF.